The source of this TCR beta chain is a study of early T cells in non-severe SARS-CoV-2 infection. Unique molecular identifiers (one per individual cDNA molecule) were attached. TCRdb ran MiXCR on the 5' RACE reads and lists one entry per CDR3 protein. Here the sample spans 100,000 to 150,000 distinct CDR3 sequences, about 15% being singletons. The CDR3 consists of 13 residues. Per the germline V gene, CDR1 is LGHDT and CDR2 is YNNKEL (reference sequence). Trimming stripped 8 bases from V and 12 bases from J, with 17 bases between. The receptor was isolated from an adult who was a healthcare worker with PCR-confirmed SARS-CoV-2 infection or an uninfected control (not recorded which). Material: whole blood. This chain uses TRBV3-1 with TRBJ1-6; D is undetermined. The CDR3 DNA follows: TGTGCCAGCCAGAGGACTGATAAATTACCCCTCCACTTT. Encoded protein: CASQRTDKLPLHF.